The sample holds many counts of the clone carrying this TCR beta chain. What it binds is not known. The sample comes from a study of T-cell reconstitution after alpha-beta-depleted transplantation in children. Regarding the study as a whole: Expanded clones from the graft, numbering several hundred, reportedly supplied alpha-beta T cells about two months after transplant. Diversity of TCRbeta at day 60 was high in some patients, arising from surviving recipient T cells and thymic progenitors. Hyperexpanded clones declined; after one year, newly produced T cells mostly supplied diversity.

The authors prepared the TCRbeta library with unique molecular identifiers. TCRdb independently ran MiXCR on the PCR reads; one entry per CDR3 protein. The sample gives over 200,000 distinct CDR3 sequences, approximately 10% of which show up once; roughly 28% is in the top ten. V gave up 4 bases and J gave up 1 base; unmatched junction bases: 4. In germline, CDR1 is SGHRS, CDR2 YFSETQ. The CDR3 loop spans 16 amino acids. This chain links TRBV5-1 with TRBJ2-2, with 10 nucleotides matching TRBD2. The sample in question was PBMCs, obtained before TCRalphabeta/CD19-depleted stem cell transplant. The sequence came from a child under two years old with acute myeloid leukemia, due to receive a stem cell transplant. The CDR3 loop is CASSPRLAGNTGELFF. CDR3 nucleotides: TGCGCCAGCAGCCCCAGACTAGCGGGGAACACCGGGGAGCTGTTTTTT.